What follows describes a single TCR beta chain. Its specificity is unknown. TCR beta cDNA libraries included unique molecular identifiers. TCRdb fed the PCR reads into MiXCR, producing one record per CDR3 protein. The profile covers approximately 660,000 distinct CDR3 sequences, with more than 50% appearing a single time and 11% taken by the ten largest. This sample is part of a study of post-analysis software for immune sequencing data. Findings and limits, study-wide: TRBV segments more frequent in patients than in controls numbered roughly five and included TRBV5-6, TRBV5-1 and TRBV20-1. People with multiple sclerosis had a significantly lower normalized Chao1 diversity than controls did.

With V trimmed by 4 bases and J by 11 bases, 14 bases remained unmatched. The germline CDR1 and CDR2 sequences are MNHNS and SASEGT. This CDR3 has 16 residues. The source material was blood. The sequence was obtained from a girl aged 2-10 years with multiple sclerosis. The chain carries TRBV6-1 and TRBJ2-5; 12 nucleotides line up with TRBD1. The CDR3 DNA follows: TGTGCCAGCAGTGCTCCGGGACAGGGGGCTTTTAGTGAGCAGTACTTC. Amino acid sequence: CASSAPGQGAFSEQYF.